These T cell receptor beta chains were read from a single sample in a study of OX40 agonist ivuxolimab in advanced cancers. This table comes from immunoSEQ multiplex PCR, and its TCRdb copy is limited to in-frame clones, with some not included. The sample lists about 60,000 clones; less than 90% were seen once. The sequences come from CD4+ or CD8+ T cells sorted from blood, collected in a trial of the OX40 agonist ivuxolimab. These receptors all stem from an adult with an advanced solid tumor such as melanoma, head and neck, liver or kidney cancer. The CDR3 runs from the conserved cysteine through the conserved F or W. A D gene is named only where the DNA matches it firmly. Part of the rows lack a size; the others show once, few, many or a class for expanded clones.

cdr3_nt: TGTGCCAGTATCATTACCGAGGGACAGGGCGTTTATGGCTACACCTTC; cdr3_aa: CASIITEGQGVYGYTF; v_call: TRBV19; clone_size: once; j_call: TRBJ1-2; d_call: TRBD1
cdr3_nt: TGTGCCAGCAGCTCCTCAGAGGACTACGAGCAGTACTTC; cdr3_aa: CASSSSEDYEQYF; v_call: TRBV7-9; clone_size: .; j_call: TRBJ2-7; d_call: .
cdr3_nt: TGTGCCAGCAACACCATAACTACAGAACCCCAGCATTTT; cdr3_aa: CASNTITTEPQHF; v_call: TRBV5-8; clone_size: .; j_call: TRBJ1-5; d_call: .
cdr3_nt: TGTGCCAGCAGCTCCGGTAATCGCGGCAATTCACCCCTCCACTTT; cdr3_aa: CASSSGNRGNSPLHF; v_call: TRBV7-9; clone_size: once; j_call: TRBJ1-6; d_call: .
cdr3_nt: TGTGCCAGCAGCTCCGGGGCCTACGAGCAGTACTTC; cdr3_aa: CASSSGAYEQYF; v_call: TRBV7-9; clone_size: .; j_call: TRBJ2-7; d_call: .
cdr3_nt: TGTGCCAGTAGTAAGCCCGCTGGGACTAGCACAGATACGCAGTATTTT; cdr3_aa: CASSKPAGTSTDTQYF; v_call: TRBV19; clone_size: once; j_call: TRBJ2-3; d_call: .
cdr3_nt: TGTGCCATCAGTGAGGGTGGGGGGTTTGGTGAAGCTTTCTTT; cdr3_aa: CAISEGGGFGEAFF; v_call: TRBV10-3; clone_size: .; j_call: TRBJ1-1; d_call: .
cdr3_nt: TGTGCCAGCAGTTGGCAACAGGGAACCCAAGAGACCCAGTACTTC; cdr3_aa: CASSWQQGTQETQYF; v_call: TRBV6-5; clone_size: .; j_call: TRBJ2-5; d_call: .
cdr3_nt: TGTGCCAGCAGCATCCAGGGGGTCTACGGCTACACCTTC; cdr3_aa: CASSIQGVYGYTF; v_call: TRBV7-8; clone_size: .; j_call: TRBJ1-2; d_call: TRBD1
cdr3_nt: TGCGCCAGCAGCCAAACAAAGAAGGGAGAGCAGTTCTTC; cdr3_aa: CASSQTKKGEQFF; v_call: TRBV4-3; clone_size: few; j_call: TRBJ2-1; d_call: .
cdr3_nt: TGTGCCAGCAGTTCCCGACTAGCGGGAGACAATGAGCAGTTCTTC; cdr3_aa: CASSSRLAGDNEQFF; v_call: TRBV6-6; clone_size: .; j_call: TRBJ2-1; d_call: TRBD2
cdr3_nt: TGTGCCAGCAGCTCCTCGGGACTGACTGAAAAACTGTTTTTT; cdr3_aa: CASSSSGLTEKLFF; v_call: TRBV7-6; clone_size: once; j_call: TRBJ1-4; d_call: .
cdr3_nt: TGTGCCAGCAGCGACAACAGGGAGTATCTGTTTTTT; cdr3_aa: CASSDNREYLFF; v_call: TRBV7-9; clone_size: .; j_call: TRBJ1-4; d_call: .
cdr3_nt: TGTGCCACCAGCAGAGATTTGGGGGAAAGCACAGATACGCAGTATTTT; cdr3_aa: CATSRDLGESTDTQYF; v_call: TRBV15; clone_size: .; j_call: TRBJ2-3; d_call: .
cdr3_nt: TGTGCCAGCAACCAAAACACCGGGGAGCTGTTTTTT; cdr3_aa: CASNQNTGELFF; v_call: TRBV21-1; clone_size: .; j_call: TRBJ2-2; d_call: .
cdr3_nt: TGCAGCGTGCCGGGACTAGCGGGAACGTACAATGAGCAGTTCTTC; cdr3_aa: CSVPGLAGTYNEQFF; v_call: TRBV29-1; clone_size: .; j_call: TRBJ2-1; d_call: TRBD2
cdr3_nt: TGTGCCAGCAGCCAAGCGACACTGGGACAGGGTTGGTCCTACGAGCAGTACTTC; cdr3_aa: CASSQATLGQGWSYEQYF; v_call: TRBV4-2; clone_size: .; j_call: TRBJ2-7; d_call: TRBD1
cdr3_nt: TGCGCCAGCAGCCCAGACGGAAACTATGGCTACACCTTC; cdr3_aa: CASSPDGNYGYTF; v_call: TRBV10-1; clone_size: .; j_call: TRBJ1-2; d_call: .
cdr3_nt: TGTGCCAGCAGGGCGACGGAGAACACTGAAGCTTTCTTT; cdr3_aa: CASRATENTEAFF; v_call: TRBV6-6; clone_size: .; j_call: TRBJ1-1; d_call: .
cdr3_nt: TGTGCCAGCAGCTCGGGCGGGGGAGTGGGTCAGCCCCAGCATTTT; cdr3_aa: CASSSGGGVGQPQHF; v_call: TRBV7-2; clone_size: .; j_call: TRBJ1-5; d_call: .
cdr3_nt: TGTGCCAGCAGCTACCGGGACAGGGACACTAATGAGCAGTTCTTC; cdr3_aa: CASSYRDRDTNEQFF; v_call: TRBV14; clone_size: .; j_call: TRBJ2-1; d_call: TRBD1
cdr3_nt: TGTGCCAGCAGCTCATCCAGCGGGGCCGGGGAGCTGTTTTTT; cdr3_aa: CASSSSSGAGELFF; v_call: TRBV7-8; clone_size: .; j_call: TRBJ2-2; d_call: TRBD2
cdr3_nt: TGTGCCAGTAGTATTCGGGGGAGTTCGGGTGGAAACACCATATATTTT; cdr3_aa: CASSIRGSSGGNTIYF; v_call: TRBV19; clone_size: once; j_call: TRBJ1-3; d_call: .